This entry lists 10 T cell receptor beta chains sequenced from one sample in a study of cytomegalovirus exposure and HLA in healthy donors. The primer mix had 60 Vbeta and 13 Jbeta primers. The data were produced by immunoSEQ multiplex PCR, yet TCRdb's version contains in-frame clones alone and is incomplete. The data hold some 150,000 clones, with around two thirds observed a single time. The specimen sequenced was PBMCs. These receptors were collected from a woman in her thirties or forties in good health and CMV-seronegative.

The V gene is TRBV27, the J gene TRBJ2-3, with 10 nucleotides matching TRBD2. With 4 bases clipped from V and 2 bases from J, the junction kept 9 bases outside the gene matches. The CDR3 sequence is 17 residues long. Germline CDR1 reads MNHEY; CDR2 reads SMNVEV (reference sequence). CDR3 loop: CASSWGSSGGATDTQYF. The CDR3 coding sequence is TGTGCCAGCAGTTGGGGTTCTAGCGGGGGTGCCACAGATACGCAGTATTTT.

This clone was counted a few times. The rearrangement links TRBV9 to TRBJ2-2; the match to TRBD1 covers 7 bases. Germline V gene data show CDR1 as SGDLS and CDR2 as YYNGEE. With 4 bases clipped from V and 3 bases from J, the junction kept 6 bases outside the gene matches. The length of the CDR3 is 15 residues. The CDR3 reads CASSFRQGHTGELFF. In nucleotides, the CDR3 is TGTGCCAGCAGCTTTCGACAGGGTCACACCGGGGAGCTGTTTTTT.

The chain uses TRBV6-5 and TRBJ2-3, with TRBD2 matching 8 bases. The J segment lost 1 base and the V segment lost 6 bases, leaving 6 bases of the junction unmatched. The germline CDR1 and CDR2 sequences are MNHEY and SVGAGI. This CDR3 is built from 15 residues. This chain's CDR3 is CASRARAGGTDTQYF. As DNA, the CDR3 is TGTGCCAGCAGGGCTCGAGCGGGGGGCACAGATACGCAGTATTTT.

The rearrangement uses TRBV5-4 and TRBJ2-3; perhaps TRBD2 as D (7 bases). Trimming left V 0 bases short and J 7 bases short, with 12 bases between. Germline CDR1 and CDR2: SGHNT and YYREEE (reference sequence). The CDR3 contains 14 residues. The CDR3 coding sequence is TGTGCCAGCAGCTTGGAGAGGGGGGGGAATACGCAGTATTTT. As protein: CASSLERGGNTQYF.

The gene calls are TRBV6-1 and TRBJ2-5; 8 nucleotides line up with TRBD1. The J segment lost 5 bases and the V segment lost 11 bases, leaving 13 bases of the junction unmatched. This CDR3 comprises 14 residues. Germline V gene sequence: CDR1 MNHNS, CDR2 SASEGT. The CDR3 bases are TGTGCCGGAACCCAGGGGGCTCGGTGGGAGACCCAGTACTTC. Translated, it gives CAGTQGARWETQYF.

The chain carries TRBV2 and TRBJ1-2, with 9 bases lining up with TRBD1. The CDR3 covers 14 residues. The V gene end was trimmed by 8 bases and the J gene end by 0 bases; junction bases not matched to a gene: 4. CDR1 SNHLY and CDR2 FYNNEI come from the germline V gene. CDR3 sequence reads: CASPTGGSNYGYTF. DNA of the CDR3: TGTGCCAGCCCGACAGGGGGTTCTAACTATGGCTACACCTTC.

This rearrangement joins TRBV6-5 to TRBJ1-1; tentatively, D is TRBD1 (5 bases). CDR1 MNHEY and CDR2 SVGAGI come from the germline V gene. V lost 5 bases to trimming and J lost 0 bases, with 13 bases between them. The CDR3 length is 15 residues. In nucleotides, the CDR3 is TGTGCCAGCAGTCAGGCGGGGGAATTGAACACTGAAGCTTTCTTT. Protein sequence: CASSQAGELNTEAFF.

The J gene is TRBJ2-2, the V gene TRBV7-9, with D maybe TRBD2 (5 bases). Looked up from germline, CDR1 is SEHNR and CDR2 is FQNEAQ (reference sequence). Trimming took 0 bases from V and 11 from J, leaving 7 bases between them. The CDR3 is 12 amino acids. This CDR3 reads CASSLASAELFF. For the CDR3, the DNA is TGTGCCAGCAGCTTAGCTAGCGCAGAGCTGTTTTTT. The full variable domain, completed using reference TRBV7-9 and TRBJ2-2, is DTGVSQNPRHKITKRGQNVTFRCDPISEHNRLYWYRQTLGQGPEFLTYFQNEAQLEKSRLLSDRFSAERPKGSFSTLEIQRTEQGDSAMYLCASSLASAELFFGEGSRLTVL.

J is TRBJ2-7 and V is TRBV6-1, with 11 nucleotides matching TRBD1. This CDR3 contains 15 residues. V trimming: 6 bases; J trimming: 1 base; junction bases outside the gene matches: 5. The germline V gene encodes CDR1 MNHNS and CDR2 SASEGT. Written as DNA, the CDR3 is TGTGCCAGCAGGGGGACAGGGGGGACTTCCTACGAGCAGTACTTC. It yields the protein CASRGTGGTSYEQYF.

The rearrangement uses TRBV18 and TRBJ2-5; the match to TRBD2 covers 8 bases. CDR3 length: 16 residues. The V gene end was trimmed by 2 bases and the J gene end by 1 base; junction bases not matched to a gene: 6. Germline-derived CDR1 and CDR2 are KGHSH and LQKENI. CDR3 residues: CASSPARGAIQETQYF. CDR3 nucleotides: TGTGCCAGCTCACCAGCGCGGGGGGCGATCCAAGAGACCCAGTACTTC.